This TCR beta chain came from a study of T cell changes during pregnancy in multiple sclerosis. The table came from immunoSEQ multiplex PCR; TCRdb's copy has only in-frame clones and leaves some out. The sample lists around 68,000 clones, around 92% occurring once. This clonotype was obtained from a female donor in good health, enrolled as a control in a pregnancy study. The material sequenced was peripheral blood, taken after pregnancy.

The CDR3 DNA is TGTGCCAGCAGCCAAGTGGACACGCACTCTGGAAACACCATATATTTT. Translated, it gives CASSQVDTHSGNTIYF. The J gene is TRBJ1-3, the V gene TRBV14; tentatively, D is TRBD1 (5 bases). Trimming took 1 base from V and 0 from J, leaving 10 bases between them. CDR1 SGHDN and CDR2 FVKESK come from the germline V gene. The CDR3 has 16 amino acids.